The next 13 T cell receptor beta chains were all read from a single sample in a study of blood T cell repertoires in COVID-19. Repertoires were generated with immunoSEQ multiplex PCR, while TCRdb's copy carries only in-frame clones and drops some. The sample has over 100,000 clones; 80% to 90% are singletons. The sample comprised peripheral blood. The receptors here all came from a man aged 35-49 years with acute or convalescent COVID-19.

The chain employs TRBV2 and TRBJ1-1; no clear D. This CDR3 is 14 amino acids long. Germline-derived CDR1 and CDR2 are SNHLY and FYNNEI. The V and J ends lost 4 bases and 0 bases respectively, with 9 bases between them. In DNA form, the CDR3 reads TGTGCCAGCAGTGCGGGTTGGATGAACACTGAAGCTTTCTTT. Amino acid sequence: CASSAGWMNTEAFF. Drawing the rest from reference TRBV2 and TRBJ1-1, the complete variable domain is EPEVTQTPSHQVTQMGQEVILRCVPISNHLYFYWYRQILGQKVEFLVSFYNNEISEKSEIFDDQFSVERPDGSNFTLKIRSTKLEDSAMYFCASSAGWMNTEAFFGQGTRLTVV.

This chain uses TRBV27 with TRBJ1-1; no reliable D call. Germline V gene data show CDR1 as MNHEY and CDR2 as SMNVEV (reference sequence). V lost 3 bases to trimming and J lost 0 bases, with 8 bases between them. This CDR3 contains 14 residues. For the CDR3, the DNA is TGTGCCAGCAGTTTGAGCCAGGTGAACACTGAAGCTTTCTTT. Translated: CASSLSQVNTEAFF.

This clone was counted a few times. This rearrangement joins TRBV6-5 to TRBJ1-2, with TRBD1 identical over 12 bases. J lost 3 bases, V lost 5 bases, and 4 bases had no gene match. Germline values: CDR1 MNHEY, CDR2 SVGAGI. CDR3 length: 15 amino acids. The CDR3 is CASSPGTGGHYGYTF. CDR3 nucleotide sequence: TGTGCCAGCAGTCCGGGGACAGGGGGCCACTATGGCTACACCTTC.

This clone was seen only once. The chain joins TRBV9 to TRBJ1-1; maybe TRBD1 (5 bases). Germline values: CDR1 SGDLS, CDR2 YYNGEE. This CDR3 contains 14 residues. Trimming removed 0 bases from V and 5 bases from J, with 11 bases in between. CDR3 in amino acids: CASSVAGGGTEAFF. CDR3 nucleotides: TGTGCCAGCAGCGTAGCCGGGGGAGGGACTGAAGCTTTCTTT.

This chain joins TRBV19 and TRBJ1-1; a weak D match, TRBD1 (5 bases). This CDR3 has 13 amino acids. CDR1 is LNHDA and CDR2 is SQIVND in the germline V gene (reference sequence). The V end lost 6 bases, the J end lost 1 base, and 9 bases lay between the germline ends. The CDR3 region is CASRATANTEAFF. The DNA for the CDR3 is TGTGCCAGTAGGGCGACAGCGAACACTGAAGCTTTCTTT.

The rearrangement links TRBV6-6 to TRBJ1-2; D gene uncertain. Trimming cost V 3 bases and J 3 bases, with 8 bases left between them. The CDR3 is 13 amino acids. Germline assignment: CDR1 MNHNY and CDR2 SVGAGI (reference sequence). The CDR3 is CASSYSVYYGYTF. CDR3 DNA: TGTGCCAGCAGTTATTCAGTTTACTATGGCTACACCTTC.

This clone was observed a few times. The gene calls are TRBV25-1 and TRBJ1-5; TRBD1 is a possible D gene (5 bases). Germline V gene lookup returns CDR1 MGHDK and CDR2 SYGVNS. V was clipped by 1 base and J by 3 bases, with 13 bases between them. The CDR3 length is 16 residues. CDR3 nucleotides: TGTGCCAGCAGTGAATTTTTAAGGGACTACAATCAGCCCCAGCATTTT. Its protein product is CASSEFLRDYNQPQHF. Full variable domain (missing parts from reference TRBV25-1 and TRBJ1-5): EADIYQTPRYLVIGTGKKITLECSQTMGHDKMYWYQQDPGMELHLIHYSYGVNSTEKGDLSSESTVSRIRTEHFPLTLESARPSHTSQYLCASSEFLRDYNQPQHFGDGTRLSIL.

This chain uses TRBV9 with TRBJ1-2; tentative D call: TRBD1 (5 bases). This CDR3 has 15 amino acids. Between the trimmed V and J ends, which lost 3 bases and 4 bases, there was a span of 16 bases. Germline V gene lookup returns CDR1 SGDLS and CDR2 YYNGEE. CDR3 in amino acids: CASSAGLMGPYGYTF. Written as DNA, the CDR3 is TGTGCCAGCAGCGCTGGCCTTATGGGGCCCTATGGCTACACCTTC.

The chain combines TRBV2 with TRBJ1-5; 7 bases are shared with TRBD1. The CDR3 extends over 15 amino acids. J was trimmed by 7 bases and V by 6 bases; bases with no gene match: 12. Germline V gives CDR1 SNHLY, CDR2 FYNNEI. CDR3 DNA sequence: TGTGCCAGCAGGGCCGGGACAGTTGTGAACCAGCCCCAGCATTTT. It specifies CASRAGTVVNQPQHF.

The chain uses TRBV6-5 and TRBJ1-4; the match to TRBD1 covers 8 bases. The CDR3 is 14 residues long. V gave up 11 bases and J gave up 4 bases; unmatched junction bases: 9. Germline CDR1 is MNHEY and CDR2 is SVGAGI. The DNA of the CDR3 is TGTGCCTCCCGCAGGGGGCGATTTAATGAAAAACTGTTTTTT. It specifies CASRRGRFNEKLFF.

V usage is TRBV30 and J usage is TRBJ2-6, with D possibly being TRBD1 (5 bases). The CDR3 is made up of 16 amino acids. Between the trimmed V and J ends, which lost 0 bases and 2 bases, there was a span of 11 bases. Germline loops: CDR1 GTSNPN, CDR2 SVGIG (reference sequence). The CDR3 here is CAWSVGFRAGANVLTF. The CDR3 bases are TGTGCCTGGAGTGTAGGTTTCAGGGCTGGGGCCAACGTCCTGACTTTC.

The V and J genes are TRBV6-2 or TRBV6-3 and TRBJ2-3; 12 bases map to TRBD2. V gave up 4 bases and J gave up 3 bases; unmatched junction bases: 5. This CDR3 has 16 amino acids. Germline V lookup: CDR1 MNHEY, CDR2 SVGEGT. CDR3 region: CASSSLTSGSTDTQYF. CDR3 sequence (DNA): TGTGCCAGCAGTTCTCTGACTAGCGGGAGTACAGATACGCAGTATTTT.

This sequence joins TRBV5-1 and TRBJ1-4, with TRBD1 as a possible D gene (5 bases). Germline loops: CDR1 SGHRS, CDR2 YFSETQ. V lost 0 bases to trimming and J lost 3 bases, with 9 bases between them. CDR3 length: 15 amino acids. CDR3 protein: CASSLVRDPNEKLFF. For the CDR3, the DNA is TGCGCCAGCAGCTTGGTCAGGGATCCTAATGAAAAACTGTTTTTT.